This passage covers 10 T cell receptor beta chains from one sample sequenced in a study of CD8 T cells in ankylosing spondylitis. Points from the study as a whole: A motif of fewer than ten highly homologous TCR beta variants was seen as apparently characteristic of ankylosing spondylitis blood.

No antigen has been identified for these receptors. TCRdb processed the 5' RACE reads anew with MiXCR; each CDR3 protein has one entry. The data hold around 91,000 distinct CDR3 sequences, with roughly 8.5% observed a single time. Sequencing was carried out using blood, either unsorted or a sorted T cell fraction (not recorded which). These receptors all come from a male donor with ankylosing spondylitis.

The V and J genes are TRBV7-6 and TRBJ2-1, with 8 bases fitting TRBD2. Germline V gene data show CDR1 as SGHVS and CDR2 as FNYEAQ. The length of the CDR3 is 15 residues. V shed 3 bases, J shed 2 bases, and the junction held 3 bases outside the gene matches. The CDR3 is CASSFIAGPYNEQFF. Written as DNA, the CDR3 is TGTGCCAGCAGCTTCATAGCGGGACCCTACAATGAGCAGTTCTTC. The full variable domain, completed using reference TRBV7-6 and TRBJ2-1, is GAGVSQSPRYKVTKRGQDVALRCDPISGHVSLYWYRQALGQGPEFLTYFNYEAQQDKSGLPNDRFSAERPEGSISTLTIQRTEQRDSAMYRCASSFIAGPYNEQFFGPGTRLTVL.

This clonotype was picked up a small number of times. The chain couples TRBV10-2 to TRBJ1-2; no definite D call. The CDR3 loop spans 14 amino acids. The V gene lost 4 bases and the J gene lost 4 bases, with 13 bases spanning the gap. CDR1 is WSHSY and CDR2 is SAAADI in the germline V gene. The CDR3 nucleotides are TGCGCCAGCAGTGCGGCGGGAAATGGCTATGGCTACACCTTC. Its translation is CASSAAGNGYGYTF.

This clonotype was seen repeatedly, ten times or more. The chain combines TRBV12-3 or TRBV12-4 with TRBJ2-3; TRBD2 is a possible D gene (6 bases). CDR3 length: 14 amino acids. V was shortened by 5 bases and J by 4 bases, with 13 bases between the two germline ends. CDR3 bases: TGTGCCAGCAGTGTCTTGGGAGGCGCAGATACGCAGTATTTT. This encodes CASSVLGGADTQYF.

The sample holds many counts of this clonotype. This chain links TRBV5-1 with TRBJ1-1; possible D gene TRBD1, 5 bases. Germline V gene sequence: CDR1 SGHRS, CDR2 YFSETQ. The CDR3 has 13 amino acids. With 4 bases removed from V and 1 base from J, the gap between germline ends came to 8 bases. CDR3 DNA: TGCGCCAGCAGCCCCCAGGGGAACACTGAAGCTTTCTTT. This encodes CASSPQGNTEAFF.

A note on this clonotype: A much larger clone lies one base from this, so it may be a read error. This chain links TRBV20-1 with TRBJ2-1, with TRBD2 matching over 8 bases. Germline V gives CDR1 DFQATT, CDR2 SNEGSKA (reference sequence). The CDR3 sequence is 16 residues long. CDR3 DNA: TGCTGTGCCCAACCGGGGGGGCCCAGCTCCTACAATGAGCAGTTCTTC. Protein product: CCAQPGGPSSYNEQFF.

In its sample, this clonotype was seen many times. The V call is TRBV11-2, the J call TRBJ2-7; possible D gene TRBD1, 6 bases. CDR1 is SGHAT and CDR2 is FQNNGV in the germline V gene. The V and J ends lost 1 base and 4 bases respectively, with 11 bases between them. This CDR3 spans 14 amino acids. The CDR3 loop is CASSLGTGIYEQYV. The DNA for the CDR3 is TGTGCCAGCAGCTTAGGCACAGGGATATACGAGCAGTACGTC.

Concerning this clonotype itself: One end of the junction does not line up with germline, which may come from a read error. The chain joins TRBV15 to TRBJ1-1; D is ambiguous. The CDR3 has 13 residues. Germline lookup yields CDR1 LNHNV and CDR2 YYDKDF (reference sequence). CDR3 coding DNA: TGTGCCGCCAGTGAAGGAGGGATGACTGAAGCTTTCTTT. This gives the protein CAASEGGMTEAFF.

In this sample, this clonotype turned up many times. This chain links TRBV12-3 or TRBV12-4 with TRBJ1-1; D not certain. Trimming removed 2 bases at V and 0 bases at J, with 7 bases between. The CDR3 spans 14 residues. CDR3 loop: CASSLSQMNTEAFF. The CDR3 DNA follows: TGTGCCAGCAGTTTAAGCCAAATGAACACTGAAGCTTTCTTT.

The chain uses TRBV20-1 and TRBJ2-5; TRBD2 aligns across 16 bases. The junction had 12 bases not matched to a gene; V was cut back by 3 bases and J by 5 bases. The length of the CDR3 is 18 residues. The germline V gene encodes CDR1 DFQATT and CDR2 SNEGSKA (reference sequence). Here the CDR3 DNA reads TGCAGTGCTAGCGAGACCGGGACTAGCGGGAGGGCCTGGGAGACCCAGTACTTC. Its translation is CSASETGTSGRAWETQYF.

This clonotype was seen ten or more times. In nucleotides, the CDR3 is TGTGCCAGCAGCCAAGGGACACAACCCCAAAGACTAGCGGGAGCCCCCGGGGAGCTGTTTTTT. Translating gives CASSQGTQPQRLAGAPGELFF. This rearrangement joins TRBV13 to TRBJ2-2; 12 positions match TRBD2. Germline loops: CDR1 PRHDT, CDR2 FYEKMQ (reference sequence). The junction had 22 bases not matched to a gene; V was cut back by 5 bases and J by 6 bases. The CDR3 loop spans 21 amino acids. Filled out from reference TRBV13 and TRBJ2-2, the complete variable domain reads AAGVIQSPRHLIKEKRETATLKCYPIPRHDTVYWYQQGPGQDPQFLISFYEKMQSDKGSIPDRFSAQQFSDYHSELNMSSLELGDSALYFCASSQGTQPQRLAGAPGELFFGEGSRLTVL.